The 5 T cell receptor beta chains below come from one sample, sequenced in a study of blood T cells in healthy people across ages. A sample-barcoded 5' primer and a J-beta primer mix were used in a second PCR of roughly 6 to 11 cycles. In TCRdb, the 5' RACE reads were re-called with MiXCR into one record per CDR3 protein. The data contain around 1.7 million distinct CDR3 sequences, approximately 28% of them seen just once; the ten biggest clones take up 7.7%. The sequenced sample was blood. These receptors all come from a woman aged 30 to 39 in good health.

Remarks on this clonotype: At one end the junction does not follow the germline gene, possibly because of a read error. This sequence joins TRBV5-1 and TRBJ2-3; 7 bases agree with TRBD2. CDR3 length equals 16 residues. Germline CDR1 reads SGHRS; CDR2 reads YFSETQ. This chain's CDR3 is CTSSLAPAGSTDTQYF. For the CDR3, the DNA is TGCACCAGCAGCTTGGCCCCAGCGGGGAGCACAGATACGCAGTATTTT.

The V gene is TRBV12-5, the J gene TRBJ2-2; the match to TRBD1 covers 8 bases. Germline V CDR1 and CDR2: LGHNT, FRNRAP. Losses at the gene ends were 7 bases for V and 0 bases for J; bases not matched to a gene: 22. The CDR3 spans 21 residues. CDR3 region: CASAGQGRGWPPHSNTGELFF. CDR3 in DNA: TGTGCTAGTGCCGGACAGGGCAGGGGTTGGCCACCCCACTCGAACACCGGGGAGCTGTTTTTT.

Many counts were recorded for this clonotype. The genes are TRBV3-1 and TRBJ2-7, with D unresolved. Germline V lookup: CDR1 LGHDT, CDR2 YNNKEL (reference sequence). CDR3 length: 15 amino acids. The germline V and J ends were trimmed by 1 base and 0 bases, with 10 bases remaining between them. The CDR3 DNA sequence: TGTGCCAGCAGCCAAGCGGCAGGTCCCTCCTACGAGCAGTACTTC. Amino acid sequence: CASSQAAGPSYEQYF.

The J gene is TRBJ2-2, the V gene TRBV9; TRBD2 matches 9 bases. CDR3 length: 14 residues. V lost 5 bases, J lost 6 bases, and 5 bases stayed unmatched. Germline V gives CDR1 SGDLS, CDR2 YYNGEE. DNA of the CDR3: TGTGCCAGCAGGGATACTAGCGGGCCCGGGGAGCTGTTTTTT. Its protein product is CASRDTSGPGELFF.

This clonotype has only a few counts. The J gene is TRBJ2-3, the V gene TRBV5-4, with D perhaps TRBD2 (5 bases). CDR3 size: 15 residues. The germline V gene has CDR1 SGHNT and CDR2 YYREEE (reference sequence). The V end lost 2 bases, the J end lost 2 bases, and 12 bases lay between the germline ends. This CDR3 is CASSFPGETTDTQYF. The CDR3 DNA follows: TGTGCCAGCAGCTTCCCCGGGGAAACCACAGATACGCAGTATTTT.